This T cell receptor (beta chain) was recorded in a study of T cells in localized non-small cell lung cancer. The V and J ends lost 4 bases and 0 bases respectively, with 13 bases between them. CDR3 length equals 16 residues. Per germline, CDR1 LNHDA and CDR2 SQIVND (reference sequence). Study-wide results and limits: Heterogeneity is still possible, as just one tumor region was sequenced. Adjacent lung tissue had a median roughly 55 of the top 100 clones found in the tumor.

The repertoire was sequenced with immunoSEQ multiplex PCR; TCRdb's copy has only in-frame clones and lacks some. The sample carries over 30,000 clones, 86% recorded once. About this clone: Its target is unknown.

The receptor was derived from an older male donor with stage III lung adenocarcinoma. The chain carries TRBV19 and TRBJ2-1; D possibly corresponds to TRBD1 (5 bases). Source: peripheral blood, taken before any cancer treatment. In DNA form, the CDR3 reads TGTGCCAGTAGTACCGACAGTTTACCCTCCTACAATGAGCAGTTCTTC. Protein sequence: CASSTDSLPSYNEQFF.